One and the same sample provided the 27 T cell receptor beta chains below, sequenced in a study of blood T cell repertoires in COVID-19. Libraries were prepared by immunoSEQ multiplex PCR; TCRdb keeps only in-frame clonotypes and omits some of them. The table shows 90,000 to 120,000 clones, with 80% to 85% occurring only once. Sequenced input: peripheral blood. These receptors originate from a human donor in a cohort sampled during active COVID-19.

This chain connects TRBV5-1 to TRBJ2-3; 8 bases line up with TRBD2. After removal of 1 base from V and 2 bases from J, the junction contained 6 bases not matched to a gene. Germline V gene data show CDR1 as SGHRS and CDR2 as YFSETQ. The CDR3 runs to 16 residues. The CDR3 nucleotides read TGCGCCAGCAGCTTGAGTGCTAGCGGGTACACAGATACGCAGTATTTT. It yields the protein CASSLSASGYTDTQYF. Looking up the rest from reference TRBV5-1 and TRBJ2-3 gives the full variable domain: KAGVTQTPRYLIKTRGQQVTLSCSPISGHRSVSWYQQTPGQGLQFLFEYFSETQRNKGNFPGRFSGRQFSNSRSEMNVSTLELGDSALYLCASSLSASGYTDTQYFGPGTRLTVL.

This clone appeared a single time. The chain recombines TRBV6-2 or TRBV6-3 with TRBJ2-2; D is ambiguous. V was cut by 2 bases and J by 7 bases, with 14 bases left in between. The CDR3 is 15 amino acids. CDR1 MNHEY and CDR2 SVGEGT come from the germline V gene. The CDR3 nucleotides read TGTGCCAGCAGTTACCGGCAGGTTAATGGCGGGGAGCTGTTTTTT. It yields the protein CASSYRQVNGGELFF.

V and J are TRBV5-3 and TRBJ2-1, with a weak D call TRBD2 (6 bases). TRBV5-3 is labeled an ORF, and its function is uncertain. Trimming shortened V by 4 bases and J by 3 bases, and 17 bases separated the two germline ends. The CDR3 length is 16 residues. The CDR3 coding sequence is TGTGCCAGAAGCCTACCGACTAGTGAGGACTACAATGAGCAGTTCTTC. Protein sequence: CARSLPTSEDYNEQFF.

The J gene is TRBJ2-1, the V gene TRBV4-1, with D possibly being TRBD2 (5 bases). The V gene's germline CDR1 is MGHRA and CDR2 YSYEKL. Trimming pared 4 bases from V and 0 bases from J, leaving 10 bases between. The CDR3 spans 15 residues. CDR3 amino acids: CASSLDGDSYNEQFF. For the CDR3, the DNA is TGCGCCAGCAGCCTTGACGGGGACTCCTACAATGAGCAGTTCTTC.

V gene TRBV2 combines with J gene TRBJ2-3, with 12 nucleotides matching TRBD2. Germline V gene lookup returns CDR1 SNHLY and CDR2 FYNNEI. This CDR3 has 15 residues. The V and J ends lost 6 bases and 3 bases, in that order; junction bases with no gene match: 4. CDR3 sequence reads: CASRDGTSGTDTQYF. The CDR3 DNA reads as TGTGCCAGCAGGGACGGGACTAGCGGGACAGATACGCAGTATTTT.

The chain uses TRBV5-1 and TRBJ2-1; D is perhaps TRBD1 (5 bases). The CDR3 runs to 13 residues. Germline CDR1 reads SGHRS; CDR2 reads YFSETQ. V gave up 4 bases and J gave up 8 bases, with 13 bases separating them. The CDR3 DNA reads as TGCGCCAGCAGCACTGGTATAGGGGATGAGCAGTTCTTC. This encodes CASSTGIGDEQFF.

The rearrangement uses TRBV4-3 and TRBJ1-2, with 8 bases matching TRBD1. Germline V gene lookup returns CDR1 LGHNA and CDR2 YSLEER. J was trimmed by 6 bases and V by 0 bases; bases with no gene match: 9. This CDR3 is 16 amino acids long. CDR3 sequence (DNA): TGCGCCAGCAGCCAAGATCTTGGCAGGGGGCCGGATGGCTACACCTTC. This gives the protein CASSQDLGRGPDGYTF.

The chain recombines TRBV30 with TRBJ1-5; 12 nucleotides agree with TRBD1. The J segment lost 2 bases and the V segment lost 5 bases, leaving 1 base of the junction unmatched. This CDR3 region has 14 residues. The germline V gene encodes CDR1 GTSNPN and CDR2 SVGIG (reference sequence). CDR3 bases: TGTGCCTGGGGGGACAGGGGGCGCAATCAGCCCCAGCATTTT. It codes for CAWGDRGRNQPQHF.

The chain is built from TRBV27 and TRBJ1-6, with 7 bases aligning to TRBD1. The CDR3 has 14 amino acids. Germline V gene data show CDR1 as MNHEY and CDR2 as SMNVEV (reference sequence). The V gene end was trimmed by 3 bases and the J gene end by 5 bases; junction bases not matched to a gene: 1. The CDR3 is CASSLGTDNSPLHF. The DNA of the CDR3 is TGTGCCAGCAGTTTGGGGACAGATAATTCACCCCTCCACTTT.

This sequence joins TRBV5-1 and TRBJ2-7; TRBD2 might be the D (6 bases). CDR1 SGHRS and CDR2 YFSETQ come from the germline V gene. This CDR3 is 14 amino acids long. V was trimmed by 0 bases and J by 7 bases, leaving 14 bases between them. For the CDR3, the DNA is TGCGCCAGCAGCTTGGTAGCGGCGACCGGGGAGCAGTACTTC. Translation gives CASSLVAATGEQYF.

The chain recombines TRBV28 with TRBJ1-2; 11 bases are shared with TRBD1. J was trimmed by 4 bases and V by 6 bases; bases with no gene match: 4. Per the germline V gene, CDR1 is MDHEN and CDR2 is SYDVKM. The CDR3 extends over 14 amino acids. For the CDR3, the DNA is TGTGCCAGCAGCCCGGGACAGGGGGGCTATGGCTACACCTTC. It encodes CASSPGQGGYGYTF.

The chain has TRBV5-8 and TRBJ1-2; TRBD1 matches at 7 bases. The J segment lost 3 bases and the V segment lost 4 bases, leaving 9 bases of the junction unmatched. This CDR3 spans 15 amino acids. Germline V gene data show CDR1 as SGHTS and CDR2 as YDEGEE. CDR3 sequence reads: CASSLGQANYYGYTF. CDR3 in DNA: TGTGCCAGCAGCCTCGGACAGGCAAATTACTATGGCTACACCTTC.

This rearrangement joins TRBV9 to TRBJ2-1; TRBD1 agrees at 9 bases. There are 16 residues in the CDR3. Trimming removed 3 bases from V and 8 bases from J; junction bases left unmatched: 12. CDR1 and CDR2 from the germline V gene are SGDLS and YYNGEE. CDR3 DNA: TGTGCCAGCAGCGCCCTGGGGAGGACAGGGGCCCATGAGCAGTTCTTC. Translating gives CASSALGRTGAHEQFF.

V usage is TRBV19 and J usage is TRBJ2-2; a weak D match, TRBD2 (7 bases). The CDR3 totals 15 residues. The V gene's germline CDR1 is LNHDA and CDR2 SQIVND (reference sequence). Trimming removed 3 bases at V and 7 bases at J, with 15 bases between. The CDR3 region has the DNA TGTGCCAGTAGTATTCTCGGGGGGCTGGGCGGGGAGCTGTTTTTT. Its translation: CASSILGGLGGELFF. Together with reference TRBV19 and TRBJ2-2, the CDR3 gives the full variable domain: DGGITQSPKYLFRKEGQNVTLSCEQNLNHDAMYWYRQDPGQGLRLIYYSQIVNDFQKGDIAEGYSVSREKKESFPLTVTSAQKNPTAFYLCASSILGGLGGELFFGEGSRLTVL.

The V and J genes are TRBV7-9 and TRBJ1-1, with 9 bases matching TRBD1. V lost 5 bases to trimming and J lost 0 bases; unmatched junction nucleotides: 13. From germline, CDR1 is SEHNR and CDR2 FQNEAQ (reference sequence). CDR3 length equals 18 residues. The CDR3 sequence: CASSRIGQGRVLNTEAFF. CDR3 coding DNA: TGTGCCAGCAGCCGAATTGGACAGGGGAGGGTCCTGAACACTGAAGCTTTCTTT.

This clone was recorded a few times. CDR3 loop: CASSLAGMNTEAFF. CDR3 sequence (DNA): TGTGCCAGCAGTTTAGCAGGGATGAACACTGAAGCTTTCTTT. The rearrangement joins TRBV27 to TRBJ1-1; D possibly corresponds to TRBD1 (5 bases). The CDR3 is made up of 14 amino acids. Trimming took off 2 bases at V and 0 bases at J, with 7 bases between the two ends. Per the germline V gene, CDR1 is MNHEY and CDR2 is SMNVEV (reference sequence).

The chain joins TRBV6-5 to TRBJ2-3; TRBD2 might be the D (6 bases). Per the germline V gene, CDR1 is MNHEY and CDR2 is SVGAGI. Trimming took 6 bases from V and 6 from J, leaving 13 bases between them. The CDR3 extends over 13 amino acids. CDR3 residues: CASRGAGRDTQYF. The CDR3 region has the DNA TGTGCCAGCAGGGGTGCGGGGAGGGATACGCAGTATTTT.

The chain's CDR3 is CASSYLETDTQYF. The CDR3 DNA reads TGTGCCAGCAGTTACTTGGAGACAGATACGCAGTATTTT. J is TRBJ2-3 and V is TRBV6-2 or TRBV6-3; D call uncertain. Germline V lookup: CDR1 MNHEY, CDR2 SVGEGT. The CDR3 consists of 13 residues. With 1 base removed from V and 3 bases from J, the gap between germline ends came to 5 bases.

The rearrangement links TRBV4-3 to TRBJ2-7, with D possibly TRBD2 on 5 matching bases. Germline V CDR1 and CDR2: LGHNA, YSLEER. Between the trimmed V and J ends, which lost 0 bases and 5 bases, there was a span of 17 bases. The CDR3 extends over 16 amino acids. The CDR3 loop is CASSQDRRQPLHEQYF. Written as DNA, the CDR3 is TGCGCCAGCAGCCAAGATAGGAGGCAGCCGTTACACGAGCAGTACTTC.

This clone was seen once. The CDR3 DNA sequence: TGTGCCAGCAGCCACCGCCACGGTGGCTACACCTTC. The encoded protein is CASSHRHGGYTF. The rearrangement uses TRBV3-1 (or the pseudogene TRBV3-2) and TRBJ1-2; no clear D. The V gene's germline CDR1 is LGHDT and CDR2 YNNKEL (reference sequence). This CDR3 contains 12 residues. The V gene lost 3 bases and the J gene lost 7 bases, with 9 bases spanning the gap.

This chain joins TRBV5-6 and TRBJ1-1; 9 positions match TRBD1. The CDR3 is made up of 16 amino acids. With 5 bases clipped from V and 4 bases from J, the junction kept 12 bases outside the gene matches. CDR1 is SGHDT and CDR2 is YYEEEE in the germline V gene. CDR3 sequence: CASRPGGTGFITEAFF. The CDR3 DNA reads TGTGCCAGCAGGCCTGGGGGGACAGGGTTTATCACTGAAGCTTTCTTT.

The chain carries TRBV5-1 and TRBJ1-4; weak D call: TRBD1 (6 bases). The CDR3 consists of 15 residues. V was pared by 4 bases and J by 0 bases, with 10 bases between. Per germline, CDR1 SGHRS and CDR2 YFSETQ. In DNA, the CDR3 is TGCGCCAGCAGCCCAGGGGTTGCAACTAATGAAAAACTGTTTTTT. Protein: CASSPGVATNEKLFF.

The chain has TRBV28 and TRBJ2-1; TRBD2 matches 12 bases. V lost 4 bases and J lost 5; bases outside the gene matches: 15. The length of the CDR3 is 19 residues. Germline V gene lookup returns CDR1 MDHEN and CDR2 SYDVKM. CDR3 sequence reads: CASSWRASGRAGGHNEQFF. The DNA for the CDR3 is TGTGCCAGCAGTTGGAGGGCTAGCGGGAGGGCAGGGGGCCACAATGAGCAGTTCTTC.

This chain connects TRBV24-1 to TRBJ2-1; D is perhaps TRBD2 (6 bases). Trimming removed 3 bases at V and 0 bases at J, with 11 bases between. CDR3 length equals 16 residues. CDR1 KGHDR and CDR2 SFDVKD come from the germline V gene. Here the CDR3 reads CATSDEAGSSYNEQFF. In DNA form, the CDR3 reads TGTGCCACCAGTGATGAGGCCGGGAGCTCCTACAATGAGCAGTTCTTC.

The gene calls are TRBV19 and TRBJ2-7, with 9 bases matching TRBD1. The CDR3 extends over 17 amino acids. Germline-derived CDR1 and CDR2 are LNHDA and SQIVND (reference sequence). The trim removed 1 base at V and 1 base at J, leaving 8 bases unmatched. The CDR3, as DNA: TGTGCCAGTAGTATAGTGACAGGGGGAGGTTATTCCTACGAGCAGTACGTC. This codes for CASSIVTGGGYSYEQYV.

The CDR3 bases are TGTGCCAGTGGGCGCGGACAAGCCACTGAAGCTTTCTTT. It encodes CASGRGQATEAFF. The V gene is TRBV25-1, the J gene TRBJ1-1; D possibly corresponds to TRBD1 (5 bases). The CDR3 consists of 13 residues. V lost 9 bases, J lost 4 bases, and 15 bases lay in between. Germline-derived CDR1 and CDR2 are MGHDK and SYGVNS. Based on the CDR3 plus reference TRBV25-1 and TRBJ1-1, the full variable domain is EADIYQTPRYLVIGTGKKITLECSQTMGHDKMYWYQQDPGMELHLIHYSYGVNSTEKGDLSSESTVSRIRTEHFPLTLESARPSHTSQYLCASGRGQATEAFFGQGTRLTVV.

This chain connects TRBV2 to TRBJ2-2; D may be TRBD2 (5 bases). This CDR3 contains 16 residues. The V and J ends lost 3 bases and 4 bases respectively, with 15 bases between them. Germline V gene lookup returns CDR1 SNHLY and CDR2 FYNNEI. The CDR3 loop reads CASSERAPGLTGELFF. CDR3 nucleotides: TGTGCCAGCAGTGAGCGGGCCCCCGGGCTCACCGGGGAGCTGTTTTTT.